Following are 5 T cell receptor beta chains from one sample sequenced in a study of T cell responses to AZD1222 COVID-19 vaccine. Using immunoSEQ multiplex PCR, the repertoire was profiled, and TCRdb retains in-frame clones only, with some absent. The sample data list about 140,000 clones. Sequences were obtained from peripheral blood. These receptors were obtained from an adult in good health.

The J gene is TRBJ1-6, the V gene TRBV7-2; tentatively, D is TRBD1 (6 bases). The V end lost 5 bases, the J end lost 8 bases, and 16 bases lay between the germline ends. The CDR3 totals 15 residues. Germline values: CDR1 SGHTA, CDR2 FQGNSA. The CDR3: CASSPMAGDYSPLHF. For the CDR3, the DNA is TGTGCCAGCAGCCCCATGGCAGGGGATTATTCACCCCTCCACTTT.

The chain couples TRBV7-6 to TRBJ2-1; D not certain. The CDR3 covers 11 residues. The V gene lost 6 bases and the J gene lost 9 bases, with 9 bases spanning the gap. Per germline, CDR1 SGHVS and CDR2 FNYEAQ. CDR3 DNA: TGTGCCAGCAGTTTCTTAGGTGAGCAGTTCTTC. Translation gives CASSFLGEQFF.

A word on this clone: Germline is not matched at one junction end, which may reflect a read error. The chain joins TRBV6-1 to TRBJ2-7; 7 nucleotides align to TRBD1. CDR3 size: 11 residues. The V gene's germline CDR1 is MNHNS and CDR2 SASEGT. CDR3 in amino acids: CASSESWGQIF. The DNA for the CDR3 is TGTGCCAGCAGTGAGTCTTGGGGACAGATCTTC.

The chain carries TRBV7-3 and TRBJ1-1, with D possibly being TRBD1 (5 bases). Germline CDR1 and CDR2: SGHTA and FQGTGA. This CDR3 is 14 amino acids long. V dropped 0 bases and J dropped 7 bases, with 12 bases sitting between them. The CDR3 coding sequence is TGTGCCAGCAGCTTAACCCCAGGGATTGGTGAAGCTTTCTTT. This sequence encodes CASSLTPGIGEAFF.

The CDR3 loop reads CATSDHRGTGELFF. For the CDR3, the DNA is TGTGCCACCAGTGATCACAGGGGGACCGGGGAGCTGTTTTTT. The chain employs TRBV24-1 and TRBJ2-2, with 8 positions matching TRBD1. From germline, CDR1 is KGHDR and CDR2 SFDVKD. The CDR3 loop spans 14 amino acids. V dropped 3 bases and J dropped 5; count of bases not matched to a gene: 1.